This T cell receptor beta chain was documented in a study of beta chain features in type 1 diabetes. This CDR3 is 14 amino acids long. Deletions cut 3 bases from V and 4 bases from J, with 12 bases between. Germline CDR1 and CDR2: MNHNS and SASEGT. This clone was picked up a small number of times. Its matching antigen is unknown. Expressed TCRB transcripts were sequenced because the entire RNA isolate underwent reverse transcription. The assay was immunoSEQ multiplex PCR, and TCRdb's table has in-frame clones only and misses some. The sample records 200,000 to 300,000 clones, 20% being singletons. General study points: People with Type 1 diabetes carried modestly yet significantly shorter TCRB CDR3s in all four CD4+ subsets.

Sequenced: naive CD4+ T cells from blood. V and J are TRBV6-1 and TRBJ1-2; maybe TRBD1 (6 bases). This receptor was obtained from a woman aged 40 to 50 with type 1 diabetes. In DNA form, the CDR3 reads TGTGCCAGCAGTGACCGACAGGTTACCTATGGCTACACCTTC. Its protein product is CASSDRQVTYGYTF.